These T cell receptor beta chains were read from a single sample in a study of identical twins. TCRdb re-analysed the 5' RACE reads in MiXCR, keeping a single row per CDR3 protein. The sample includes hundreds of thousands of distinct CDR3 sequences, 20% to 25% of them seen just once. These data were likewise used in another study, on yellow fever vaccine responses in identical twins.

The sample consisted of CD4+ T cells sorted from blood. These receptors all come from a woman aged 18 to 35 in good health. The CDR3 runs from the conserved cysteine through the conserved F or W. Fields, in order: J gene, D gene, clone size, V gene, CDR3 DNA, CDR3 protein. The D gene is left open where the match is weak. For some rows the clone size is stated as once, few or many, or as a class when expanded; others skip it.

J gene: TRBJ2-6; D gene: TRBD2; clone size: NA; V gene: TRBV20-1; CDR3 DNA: TGCAGTGCTATATTTCGTCCAGCGGGATCTGGGGCCAACGTCCTGACTTTC; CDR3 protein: CSAIFRPAGSGANVLTF
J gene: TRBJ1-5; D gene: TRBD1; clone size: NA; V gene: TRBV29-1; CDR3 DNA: TGCAGCGTCCAGGGGGCGCGGGGTCAGCCCCAGCATTTT; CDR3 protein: CSVQGARGQPQHF
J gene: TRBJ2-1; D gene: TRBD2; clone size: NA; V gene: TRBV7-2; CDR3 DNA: TGTGCCAGCAGCTTAGTCGGGACTAGTTCTAACAATGAGCAGTTCTTC; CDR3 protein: CASSLVGTSSNNEQFF
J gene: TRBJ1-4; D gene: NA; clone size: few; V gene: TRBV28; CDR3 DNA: TGTGCCAGCACGGGGTTCTGGGGAGAAAAACTGTTTTTT; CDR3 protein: CASTGFWGEKLFF
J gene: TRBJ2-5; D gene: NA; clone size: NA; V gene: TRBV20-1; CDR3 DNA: TGCAGTGCCAGTTCCCCTTCCCAGGGTTACCAAGAGACCCAGTACTTC; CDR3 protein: CSASSPSQGYQETQYF
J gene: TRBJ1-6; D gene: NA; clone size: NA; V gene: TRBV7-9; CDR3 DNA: TGTGCCAGCAGCCCTCAGGAGTATAATTCACCCCTCCACTTT; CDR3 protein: CASSPQEYNSPLHF
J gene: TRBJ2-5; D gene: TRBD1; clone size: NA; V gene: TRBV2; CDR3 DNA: TGTGCCAGCAGAGGACAGGGGGCTTTATATGGAGAGACCCAGTACTTC; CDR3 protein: CASRGQGALYGETQYF
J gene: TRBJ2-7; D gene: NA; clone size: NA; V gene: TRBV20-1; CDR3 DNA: TGCAGTGCTAGCGACACCTACGAGCAGTACTTC; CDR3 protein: CSASDTYEQYF
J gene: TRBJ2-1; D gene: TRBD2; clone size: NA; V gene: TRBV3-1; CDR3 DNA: TGTGCCAGCACCCTAGGTCCCCTAAGCGGGAGAGGCAATGAGCAGTTCTTC; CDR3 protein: CASTLGPLSGRGNEQFF
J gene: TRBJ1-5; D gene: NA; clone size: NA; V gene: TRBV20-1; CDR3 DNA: TGCAGTGCTATTGAGACCACCGGGGCAGGGAATCAGCCCCAGCATTTT; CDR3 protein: CSAIETTGAGNQPQHF
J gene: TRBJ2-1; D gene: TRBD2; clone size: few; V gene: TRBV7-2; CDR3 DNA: TGTGCCAGCAGCCCACGGACAACTAGCGGGGCATACAATGAGCAGTTCTTC; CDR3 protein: CASSPRTTSGAYNEQFF
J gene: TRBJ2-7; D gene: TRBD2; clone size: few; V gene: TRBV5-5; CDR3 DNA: TGTGCCAGCAGCTTGGTTCTAGCGGTCAACGAGCAGTACTTC; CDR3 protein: CASSLVLAVNEQYF
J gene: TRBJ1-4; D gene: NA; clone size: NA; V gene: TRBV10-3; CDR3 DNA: TGTGCCATCAGTCCCGGGACGGGAACGCCTTATCTGTTTTTT; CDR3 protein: CAISPGTGTPYLFF
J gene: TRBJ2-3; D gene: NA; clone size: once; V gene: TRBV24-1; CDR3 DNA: TGTGCCACCAGTGCCCCCAGCCGGGAAGGGGGGAATACGCAGTATTTT; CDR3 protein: CATSAPSREGGNTQYF
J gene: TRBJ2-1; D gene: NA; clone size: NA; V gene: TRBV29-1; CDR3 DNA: TGCAGCGTTCCCTCCGGGGCCCACGGGAATAATGAGCAGTTCTTC; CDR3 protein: CSVPSGAHGNNEQFF
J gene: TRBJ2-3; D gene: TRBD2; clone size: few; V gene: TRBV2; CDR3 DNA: TGTGCCAGCAGCCTAGCGGGCCCAGATACGCAGTATTTT; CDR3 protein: CASSLAGPDTQYF
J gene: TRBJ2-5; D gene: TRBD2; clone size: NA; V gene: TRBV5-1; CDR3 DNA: TGCGCCAGCAACCTTTTCGGGGGGGCTCCAGGGACCCAGTACTTC; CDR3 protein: CASNLFGGAPGTQYF
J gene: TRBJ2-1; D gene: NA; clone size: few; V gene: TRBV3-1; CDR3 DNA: TGTGCCAGCAGCCGTGAGGCAGGTCGCTCCTACAATGAGCAGTTCTTC; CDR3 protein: CASSREAGRSYNEQFF
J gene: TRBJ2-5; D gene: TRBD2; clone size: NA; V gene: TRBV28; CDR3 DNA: TGTGCCAGCAGTTTATCGGGGCGGGGGGGCCGCGAGACCCAGTACTTC; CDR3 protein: CASSLSGRGGRETQYF
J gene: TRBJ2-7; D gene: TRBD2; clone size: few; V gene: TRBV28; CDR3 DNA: TGTGCCAGCAGTCCGACTAGCGGGATAATACGAGTGCAGTACTTC; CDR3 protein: CASSPTSGIIRVQYF
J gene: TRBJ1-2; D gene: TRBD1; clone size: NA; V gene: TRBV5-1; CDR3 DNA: TGCGCCAGCAGTTCCCGGGACAGGCGGGGCTACACCTTC; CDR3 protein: CASSSRDRRGYTF
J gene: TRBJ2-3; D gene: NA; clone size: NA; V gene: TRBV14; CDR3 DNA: TGTGCCAGCAGCCAATGGCGGCGGACCTTGTCTAGCACAGATACGCAGTATTTT; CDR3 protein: CASSQWRRTLSSTDTQYF
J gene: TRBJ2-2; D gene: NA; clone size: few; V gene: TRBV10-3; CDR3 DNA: TGTGCCATCAGTGAAAAGGGAGTCAACACCGGGGAGCTGTTTTTT; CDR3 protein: CAISEKGVNTGELFF
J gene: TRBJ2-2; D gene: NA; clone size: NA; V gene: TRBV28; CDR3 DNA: TGTGCCAGCAGTTTACAGACTGAGGTCCCCGGGGAGCTGTTTTTT; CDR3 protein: CASSLQTEVPGELFF
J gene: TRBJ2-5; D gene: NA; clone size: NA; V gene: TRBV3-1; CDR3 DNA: TGTGCCAGCAGCCAAGAAATCGTAGCGGAGACCCAGTACTTC; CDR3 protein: CASSQEIVAETQYF
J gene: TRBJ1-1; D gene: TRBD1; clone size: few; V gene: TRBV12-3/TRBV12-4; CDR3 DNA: TGTGCCAGCAGTCCAAGGACAGGGGCCCGTGGGAGCTTT; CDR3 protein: CASSPRTGARGSF
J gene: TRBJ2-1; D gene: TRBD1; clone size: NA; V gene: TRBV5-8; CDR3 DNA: TGTGCCAGCAGCTTGGTAGGGACAGCAAACAATGAGCAGTTCTTC; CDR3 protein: CASSLVGTANNEQFF
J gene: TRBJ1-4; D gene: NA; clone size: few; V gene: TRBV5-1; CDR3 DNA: TGCGCCAGCAGGGGGCGGTCTAATGAAAAACTGTTTTTT; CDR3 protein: CASRGRSNEKLFF
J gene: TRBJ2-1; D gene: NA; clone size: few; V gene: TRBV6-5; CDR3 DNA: TGTGCCAGCAGCTATGCCGGGACGAGGATGCTCAATGAGCAGTTCTTC; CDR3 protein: CASSYAGTRMLNEQFF
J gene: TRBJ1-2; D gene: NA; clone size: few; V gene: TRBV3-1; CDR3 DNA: TGTGCCAGCAGCCAAGGGGCGCAGAGCTATGGCTACACCTTC; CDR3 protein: CASSQGAQSYGYTF
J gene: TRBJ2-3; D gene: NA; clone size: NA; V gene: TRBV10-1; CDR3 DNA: TGCGCCAGCAGTGACGGGTGGAAGAACACAGATACGCAGTATTTT; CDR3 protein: CASSDGWKNTDTQYF
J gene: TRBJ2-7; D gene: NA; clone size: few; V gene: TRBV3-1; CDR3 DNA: TGTGCCAGCAGCCAAGTCAGTCGAGCCTACGAGCAGTACTTC; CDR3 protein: CASSQVSRAYEQYF
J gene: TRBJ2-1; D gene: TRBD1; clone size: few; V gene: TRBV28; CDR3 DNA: TGTGCCAGCAGCGCCATTCGGACAGGGTCGTACAATGAGCAGTTCTTC; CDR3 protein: CASSAIRTGSYNEQFF
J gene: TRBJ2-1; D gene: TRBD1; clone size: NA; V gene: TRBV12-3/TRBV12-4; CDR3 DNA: TGTGCCAGCAGTTTAGTCGGCAGGGGGCACTACAATGAGCAGTTCTTC; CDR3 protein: CASSLVGRGHYNEQFF
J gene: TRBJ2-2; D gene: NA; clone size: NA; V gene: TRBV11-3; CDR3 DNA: TGTGCCAGCAGCCCACAGAGTCTTTTGGGCGCCGGGGAGCTGTTTTTT; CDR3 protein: CASSPQSLLGAGELFF
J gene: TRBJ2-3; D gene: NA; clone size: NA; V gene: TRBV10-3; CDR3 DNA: TGTGCCATCAGTGAGTCGAAAAGCACAGATACGCAGTATTTT; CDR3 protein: CAISESKSTDTQYF
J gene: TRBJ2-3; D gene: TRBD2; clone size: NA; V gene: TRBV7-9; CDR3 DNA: TGTGCCAGCAGCGACACCGGGGGGAGTAGCACAGATACGCAGTATTTT; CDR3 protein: CASSDTGGSSTDTQYF
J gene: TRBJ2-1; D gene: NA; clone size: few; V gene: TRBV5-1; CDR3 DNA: TGCGCCAGCAGCTTGGCGGGCACTCACAATGAGCAGTTCTTC; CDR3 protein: CASSLAGTHNEQFF
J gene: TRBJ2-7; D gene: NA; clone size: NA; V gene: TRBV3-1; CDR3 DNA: TGTGCCAGCAGCCGAAACTACGGCCCAGGGACCTACGAGCAGTACTTC; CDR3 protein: CASSRNYGPGTYEQYF
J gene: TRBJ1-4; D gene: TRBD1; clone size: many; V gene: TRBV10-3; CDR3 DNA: TGTGCCATCAGACCGACAGGGGTCGAAAAACTGTTTTTT; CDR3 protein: CAIRPTGVEKLFF
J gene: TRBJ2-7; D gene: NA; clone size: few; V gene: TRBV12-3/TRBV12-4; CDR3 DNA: TGTGCCAGCAGTAACGAGCAGCGCCGCTCCTACGAGCAGTACTTC; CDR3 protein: CASSNEQRRSYEQYF
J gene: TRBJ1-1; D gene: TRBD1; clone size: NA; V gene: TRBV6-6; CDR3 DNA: TGTGCCGTCAGGGGGTCGAAAAACACTGAAGCTTTCTTT; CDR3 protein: CAVRGSKNTEAFF
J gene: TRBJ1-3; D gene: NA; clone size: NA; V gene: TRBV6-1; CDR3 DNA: TGTGCCAGCAGTGCCGGGAGACAGCACAGCTCTGGAAACACCATATATTTT; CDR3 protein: CASSAGRQHSSGNTIYF
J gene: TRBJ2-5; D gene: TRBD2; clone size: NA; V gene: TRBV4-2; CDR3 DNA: TGTGCCAGCAGCCAAGACCCCCGCGGGGGCCAAGAGACCCAGTACTTC; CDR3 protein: CASSQDPRGGQETQYF
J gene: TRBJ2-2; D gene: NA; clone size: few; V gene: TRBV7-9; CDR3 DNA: TGTGCCAGCAGCTTAGAGGGCGGACTGAAGAACACCGGGGAGCTGTTTTTT; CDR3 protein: CASSLEGGLKNTGELFF
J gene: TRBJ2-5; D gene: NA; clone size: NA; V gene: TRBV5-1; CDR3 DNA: TGCGCCTGCAGCTTGGGGGGGCCCCAAGAGACCCAGTACTTC; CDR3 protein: CACSLGGPQETQYF
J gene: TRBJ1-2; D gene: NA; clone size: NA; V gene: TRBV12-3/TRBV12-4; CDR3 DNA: TGTGCCAGCAGCCGAGGACAGACCGGGAGAGGAGGCTACACCTTC; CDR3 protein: CASSRGQTGRGGYTF
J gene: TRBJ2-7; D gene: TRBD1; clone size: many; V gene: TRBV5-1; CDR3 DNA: TGTGCCAGCAGTTTACAGGGGTACGAGCAGTACTTC; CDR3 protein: CASSLQGYEQYF